These 28 T cell receptor beta chains were all obtained from the same sample, sequenced in a study of neoadjuvant nivolumab and ipilimumab in lung cancer. Clones were sequenced by immunoSEQ multiplex PCR, and TCRdb holds only the in-frame ones, with some missing. The data contain 40,000 to 55,000 clones, about 89% of them singletons. The sample consisted of blood, taken before neoadjuvant nivolumab, alone or with ipilimumab. The receptors stem from an adult with non-small cell lung cancer. Some clones in this sample may be carry-over from other donors' samples.

The chain couples TRBV5-1 to TRBJ2-3; tentative D call: TRBD2 (6 bases). CDR1 and CDR2 from the germline V gene are SGHRS and YFSETQ. Between the trimmed V and J ends, which lost 2 bases and 0 bases, there was a span of 13 bases. This CDR3 comprises 16 residues. CDR3 residues: CASSFGLALSTDTQYF. CDR3 coding DNA: TGCGCCAGCAGCTTCGGGCTAGCGCTTAGCACAGATACGCAGTATTTT.

The chain combines TRBV5-1 with TRBJ2-1; D assignment may be TRBD1 or TRBD2 (6 bases each). Trimming pared 4 bases from V and 6 bases from J, leaving 17 bases between. The CDR3 length is 15 residues. The germline CDR1 and CDR2 sequences are SGHRS and YFSETQ. The CDR3 DNA reads TGCGCCAGCAGCCGCGAGGGGGGCTCGGGCAATGAGCAGTTCTTC. Amino acids: CASSREGGSGNEQFF.

The chain recombines TRBV29-1 with TRBJ1-1, with D possibly being TRBD1 (5 bases). This CDR3 spans 12 amino acids. V dropped 5 bases and J dropped 5 bases, with 12 bases sitting between them. The germline gives CDR1 SQVTM, CDR2 ANQGSEA. The CDR3 loop reads CSVYQGGTEAFF. The CDR3 coding sequence is TGCAGCGTTTACCAGGGCGGGACTGAAGCTTTCTTT.

The chain employs TRBV5-1 and TRBJ1-4; 8 bases are shared with TRBD1. The CDR3 totals 17 residues. Germline V gene sequence: CDR1 SGHRS, CDR2 YFSETQ. The trim removed 2 bases at V and 0 bases at J, leaving 6 bases unmatched. CDR3 in amino acids: CASSFGQGTATNEKLFF. CDR3 nucleotide sequence: TGCGCCAGCAGCTTTGGACAGGGCACTGCAACTAATGAAAAACTGTTTTTT.

The chain joins TRBV18 to TRBJ2-2, with D possibly being TRBD2 (6 bases). The CDR3 contains 16 residues. Germline CDR1 KGHSH, CDR2 LQKENI. V was clipped by 3 bases and J by 4 bases, with 15 bases between them. CDR3 in amino acids: CASSPPGVARTGELFF. The DNA for the CDR3 is TGTGCCAGCTCACCCCCGGGAGTTGCGCGCACCGGGGAGCTGTTTTTT. Full variable domain (outside the CDR3, taken from reference TRBV18 and TRBJ2-2): NAGVMQNPRHLVRRRGQEARLRCSPMKGHSHVYWYRQLPEEGLKFMVYLQKENIIDESGMPKERFSAEFPKEGPSILRIQQVVRGDSAAYFCASSPPGVARTGELFFGEGSRLTVL.

V and J are TRBV6-1 and TRBJ2-7; 8 nucleotides line up with TRBD1. The germline V gene encodes CDR1 MNHNS and CDR2 SASEGT. CDR3 length equals 13 residues. The CDR3 loop is CACGQGGHYEQYF. CDR3 coding DNA: TGTGCTTGCGGACAGGGAGGTCACTACGAGCAGTACTTC.

The rearrangement joins TRBV5-1 to TRBJ2-7, with 8 bases identical to TRBD1. Germline CDR1 is SGHRS and CDR2 is YFSETQ. This CDR3 spans 14 amino acids. The V segment lost 2 bases and the J segment 6 bases; nucleotides outside the gene matches: 7. This CDR3 is CASSFSRGQGEQYF. In nucleotides, the CDR3 is TGCGCCAGCAGCTTCTCCAGGGGGCAGGGCGAGCAGTACTTC.

This rearrangement joins TRBV5-5 to TRBJ1-1; no firm D call. V was trimmed by 2 bases and J by 2 bases, leaving 10 bases between them. The length of the CDR3 is 14 residues. Germline V gene sequence: CDR1 SGHKS, CDR2 YYEKEE (reference sequence). This chain's CDR3 is CASSLWGENTEAFF. The CDR3 DNA reads TGTGCCAGCAGCTTATGGGGAGAAAACACTGAAGCTTTCTTT.

The chain links TRBV11-2 to TRBJ2-1, with D possibly matching TRBD2 (6 bases). The V and J ends lost 1 base and 1 base respectively, with 11 bases between them. This CDR3 has 16 residues. Germline loops: CDR1 SGHAT, CDR2 FQNNGV. The CDR3 sequence: CASSLGAGRSYNEQFF. Here the CDR3 DNA reads TGTGCCAGCAGCTTAGGAGCGGGCCGATCCTACAATGAGCAGTTCTTC.

This rearrangement joins TRBV5-1 to TRBJ2-3, with unresolved D. CDR1 SGHRS and CDR2 YFSETQ come from the germline V gene. V lost 4 bases and J lost 0, with 9 bases in between. The CDR3 contains 14 residues. The CDR3 bases are TGCGCCAGCAGCCTATCCCCGAGCACAGATACGCAGTATTTT. Residues: CASSLSPSTDTQYF.

The genes are TRBV27 and TRBJ2-7, with D possibly TRBD1 on 6 matching bases. This CDR3 comprises 20 residues. In germline, CDR1 is MNHEY, CDR2 SMNVEV (reference sequence). The ends were cut back, 2 bases at V and 3 bases at J, with 29 bases in the middle. The CDR3 region has the DNA TGTGCCAGCAGTTTAAGGGGGACACTGGGGGACCAGACCCGATTCTACGAGCAGTACTTC. Its protein is CASSLRGTLGDQTRFYEQYF.

V usage is TRBV7-9 and J usage is TRBJ1-2; D gene unclear. Trimming left V 5 bases short and J 0 bases short, with 7 bases between. The germline V gene has CDR1 SEHNR and CDR2 FQNEAQ (reference sequence). CDR3 length equals 13 residues. This CDR3 reads CASSPPSNYGYTF. The DNA of the CDR3 is TGTGCCAGCAGCCCCCCCTCTAACTATGGCTACACCTTC. The full variable domain, its missing parts supplied by reference TRBV7-9 and TRBJ1-2, is DTGVSQNPRHKITKRGQNVTFRCDPISEHNRLYWYRQTLGQGPEFLTYFQNEAQLEKSRLLSDRFSAERPKGSFSTLEIQRTEQGDSAMYLCASSPPSNYGYTFGSGTRLTVV.

The chain carries TRBV4-1 and TRBJ1-1; D is ambiguous. Trimming left V 1 base short and J 6 bases short, with 24 bases between. This CDR3 has 18 residues. The germline CDR1 and CDR2 sequences are MGHRA and YSYEKL. The CDR3 nucleotides are TGCGCCAGCAGCCAAGCCGACATGGGGATCCCCAGGTTCGCTGAAGCTTTCTTT. Translating it yields CASSQADMGIPRFAEAFF.

This clone was observed once. The chain recombines TRBV11-3 with TRBJ2-2; D gene uncertain. Deletions cut 0 bases from V and 14 bases from J, with 13 bases between. In germline, CDR1 is SGHNT, CDR2 YENEEA. CDR3 length: 13 amino acids. Written as DNA, the CDR3 is TGTGCCAGCAGCTTAGATCAAGAAGGCGTCCTGTTTTTT. Translating it yields CASSLDQEGVLFF.

This rearrangement joins TRBV7-8 to TRBJ2-7; TRBD1 matches 9 bases. The CDR3 covers 16 residues. In germline, CDR1 is SGHVS, CDR2 FQNEAQ. The junction had 7 bases not matched to a gene; V was cut back by 0 bases and J by 4 bases. CDR3 in DNA: TGTGCCAGCAGCTTAGCGAGGGGGACAGGGAGTTACGAGCAGTACTTC. Translation gives CASSLARGTGSYEQYF.

Here the CDR3 reads CASSLQAGQPYFYNEQFF. CDR3 DNA: TGCGCCAGCAGCCTTCAAGCGGGTCAACCATACTTCTACAATGAGCAGTTCTTC. The rearrangement links TRBV5-1 to TRBJ2-1; TRBD2 might be the D (6 bases). The germline gives CDR1 SGHRS, CDR2 YFSETQ. V was shortened by 4 bases and J by 3 bases, with 23 bases between the two germline ends. CDR3 length equals 18 residues.

The rearrangement links TRBV7-9 to TRBJ2-7; TRBD2 might be the D (5 bases). The CDR3 has 13 amino acids. Germline V gene sequence: CDR1 SEHNR, CDR2 FQNEAQ (reference sequence). Trimming shortened V by 2 bases and J by 4 bases, and 9 bases separated the two germline ends. CDR3 region: CASSLPPGYEQYF. In DNA form, the CDR3 reads TGTGCCAGCAGCTTACCCCCGGGGTACGAGCAGTACTTC.

The chain uses TRBV29-1 and TRBJ2-2; D remains ambiguous. The V gene's germline CDR1 is SQVTM and CDR2 ANQGSEA. CDR3 length equals 13 residues. Trimming cost V 3 bases and J 4 bases, with 9 bases left between them. Here the CDR3 reads CSVDRVGTGELFF. The CDR3, as DNA: TGCAGCGTTGATAGAGTGGGCACCGGGGAGCTGTTTTTT.

This chain connects TRBV30 to TRBJ2-3; no reliable D call. The germline V gene has CDR1 GTSNPN and CDR2 SVGIG (reference sequence). Trimming stripped 3 bases from V and 5 bases from J, with 12 bases between. The CDR3 sequence is 13 residues long. CDR3 sequence (DNA): TGTGCCTGGAGGGCCAACTGGGAAGATACGCAGTATTTT. This encodes CAWRANWEDTQYF.

The rearrangement links TRBV11-2 to TRBJ2-3, with TRBD1 matching 8 bases. CDR1 is SGHAT, CDR2 FQNNGV, per germline. Trimming at V came to 3 bases and at J to 2 bases, leaving 7 bases not matched to a gene. CDR3 length equals 16 residues. The CDR3 loop reads CASSFTGGTPTDTQYF. The CDR3 DNA sequence: TGTGCCAGCAGCTTTACAGGGGGTACTCCCACAGATACGCAGTATTTT.

This clone was counted only a few times. Here the CDR3 reads CAWSGDRQNQPQHF. CDR3 bases: TGTGCCTGGAGTGGGGACAGGCAAAATCAGCCCCAGCATTTT. The chain recombines TRBV30 with TRBJ1-5; 8 positions agree with TRBD1. The CDR3 runs 14 residues. CDR1 and CDR2 from the germline V gene are GTSNPN and SVGIG (reference sequence). The V and J ends lost 1 base and 4 bases, in that order; junction bases with no gene match: 3.

This clone was observed once. The chain couples TRBV7-9 to TRBJ2-7; no firm D call. The V gene lost 2 bases and the J gene lost 4 bases, with 3 bases spanning the gap. CDR3 length: 11 amino acids. Germline V CDR1 and CDR2: SEHNR, FQNEAQ (reference sequence). CDR3 bases: TGTGCCAGCAGCTTAATGTACGAGCAGTACTTC. It yields the protein CASSLMYEQYF.

The rearrangement uses TRBV5-6 and TRBJ1-5; D is ambiguous. The CDR3 spans 15 residues. Germline CDR1 SGHDT, CDR2 YYEEEE. The ends were cut back, 4 bases at V and 9 bases at J, with 20 bases in the middle. The CDR3: CASSPLRYSDRPQHF. The CDR3 DNA reads TGTGCCAGCAGCCCATTGAGATACAGCGATCGGCCCCAGCATTTT.

This clone was seen more than once but under ten times. The rearrangement uses TRBV11-1 and TRBJ2-7; D gene ambiguous. V lost 2 bases to trimming and J lost 5 bases, with 10 bases between them. Germline lookup yields CDR1 SGHAT and CDR2 FQDESV (reference sequence). This CDR3 has 13 amino acids. Here the CDR3 DNA reads TGTGCCAGCAGCTTAATCTGGTCCCACGAGCAGTACTTC. This encodes CASSLIWSHEQYF.

This rearrangement joins TRBV9 to TRBJ2-2, with 9 bases that match TRBD2. Germline V gene sequence: CDR1 SGDLS, CDR2 YYNGEE. The length of the CDR3 is 14 residues. V trimming: 5 bases; J trimming: 5 bases; junction bases outside the gene matches: 4. CDR3: CASRGLAITGELFF. The DNA for the CDR3 is TGTGCCAGCAGAGGACTAGCGATAACCGGGGAGCTGTTTTTT.

This chain links TRBV27 with TRBJ2-7; D is unclear. Germline V gene sequence: CDR1 MNHEY, CDR2 SMNVEV (reference sequence). CDR3 length: 13 residues. With 3 bases removed from V and 2 bases from J, the gap between germline ends came to 8 bases. The CDR3 sequence: CASSFMGTYEQYF. The CDR3 DNA reads as TGTGCCAGCAGTTTCATGGGGACCTACGAGCAGTACTTC.

The chain is built from TRBV4-2 and TRBJ2-5; tentatively, D is TRBD2 (5 bases). The V end was cut by 1 base, the J end by 4 bases, with 13 bases between. This CDR3 spans 15 amino acids. The germline gives CDR1 LGHNA, CDR2 YNFKEQ. CDR3 DNA: TGTGCCAGCAGCCAAGGAGGGCCCAGAAGAGAGACCCAGTACTTC. It is translated as CASSQGGPRRETQYF.

This clone has just a few counts. The rearrangement joins TRBV19 to TRBJ2-2; 7 positions match TRBD2. Germline values: CDR1 LNHDA, CDR2 SQIVND (reference sequence). V dropped 8 bases and J dropped 2; count of bases not matched to a gene: 2. This CDR3 spans 13 amino acids. CDR3 amino acids: CASAGVNTGELFF. The CDR3, as DNA: TGTGCCAGTGCGGGAGTCAACACCGGGGAGCTGTTTTTT. Full variable domain (missing parts from reference TRBV19 and TRBJ2-2): DGGITQSPKYLFRKEGQNVTLSCEQNLNHDAMYWYRQDPGQGLRLIYYSQIVNDFQKGDIAEGYSVSREKKESFPLTVTSAQKNPTAFYLCASAGVNTGELFFGEGSRLTVL.